The 18 T cell receptor beta chains reported below all come from one sample, sequenced in a study of CD8 T cells in ankylosing spondylitis. General observations from the study: What appeared characteristic of ankylosing spondylitis blood was a TCR beta motif of eight highly homologous variants.

These receptors' targets are unknown. TCRdb ran MiXCR on the 5' RACE reads and lists one entry per CDR3 protein. The data show just under 550,000 distinct CDR3 sequences, about 13% seen once. Material: blood, either unsorted or a sorted T cell fraction (not recorded which). All receptors derive from a male donor with ankylosing spondylitis.

The chain is built from TRBV20-1 and TRBJ2-5; 9 nucleotides line up with TRBD1. This CDR3 has 13 residues. The trim removed 4 bases at V and 1 base at J, leaving 1 base unmatched. The V gene's germline CDR1 is DFQATT and CDR2 SNEGSKA (reference sequence). The CDR3: CSAMTGGQETQYF. In nucleotides, the CDR3 is TGCAGTGCTATGACAGGGGGCCAAGAGACCCAGTACTTC.

This clonotype occurred many times. The rearrangement joins TRBV7-2 to TRBJ2-5, with TRBD2 identical over 7 bases. Trimming took 7 bases from V and 7 from J; bases not matched to a gene: 9. Germline assignment: CDR1 SGHTA and CDR2 FQGNSA. The CDR3 has 13 residues. The CDR3 region has the DNA TGTGCCAGCAACCAGGGACTAATGGGGACCCAGTACTTC. Its translation: CASNQGLMGTQYF.

This clonotype was detected many times. V gene TRBV18 combines with J gene TRBJ2-7; D may be TRBD2 (6 bases). The CDR3 has 14 residues. V lost 2 bases, J lost 6 bases, and 14 bases lay in between. The germline V gene has CDR1 KGHSH and CDR2 LQKENI. CDR3 nucleotide sequence: TGTGCCAGCTCACCAGATCTTCTGGGGGGCGAGCAGTACTTC. It is translated as CASSPDLLGGEQYF. The variable domain in full, completed from reference TRBV18 and TRBJ2-7, reads NAGVMQNPRHLVRRRGQEARLRCSPMKGHSHVYWYRQLPEEGLKFMVYLQKENIIDESGMPKERFSAEFPKEGPSILRIQQVVRGDSAAYFCASSPDLLGGEQYFGPGTRLTVT.

This clonotype came up a few times. This rearrangement joins TRBV7-2 to TRBJ2-7; D not resolved. The ends were cut back, 1 base at V and 7 bases at J, with 11 bases in the middle. Germline V gene sequence: CDR1 SGHTA, CDR2 FQGNSA. The CDR3 length is 13 residues. This CDR3 is CASSLGVTREQYF. The CDR3 DNA is TGTGCCAGCAGCTTAGGGGTAACGCGGGAGCAGTACTTC.

This clonotype was seen many times. The V gene is TRBV7-2, the J gene TRBJ2-2; D not certain. The CDR3 has 14 amino acids. Germline V CDR1 and CDR2: SGHTA, FQGNSA. Trimming took 4 bases from V and 8 from J, leaving 14 bases between them. For the CDR3, the DNA is TGTGCCAGCAGCTCCCCCCAGGCCGCTGGGGAGCTGTTTTTT. Translation: CASSSPQAAGELFF.

The chain combines TRBV7-2 with TRBJ2-7, with D hard to call. CDR3 length equals 14 residues. Germline V gene data show CDR1 as SGHTA and CDR2 as FQGNSA. Trimming took off 1 base at V and 6 bases at J, with 13 bases between the two ends. DNA for the CDR3: TGTGCCAGCAGCTTAGACCGTACTTACTCCGAGCAGTACGTC. Translating gives CASSLDRTYSEQYV.

This clonotype was seen ten or more times. The J gene is TRBJ2-2, the V gene TRBV5-1; 9 bases map to TRBD1. Germline-derived CDR1 and CDR2 are SGHRS and YFSETQ. J gave up 1 base and V 3 bases, and 7 bases lay outside the gene matches. The CDR3 loop spans 17 amino acids. The CDR3 region is CASSSHRTGVNTGELFF. The DNA for the CDR3 is TGCGCCAGCAGCTCTCACCGGACAGGGGTGAACACCGGGGAGCTGTTTTTT.

Many counts were recorded for this clonotype. The rearrangement uses TRBV20-1 and TRBJ2-1; 10 nucleotides align to TRBD2. This CDR3 is built from 14 residues. V lost 6 bases, J lost 5 bases, and 7 bases stayed unmatched. Germline V CDR1 and CDR2: DFQATT, SNEGSKA (reference sequence). CDR3 sequence (DNA): TGCAGTGCCCCCAGCCTAGCGGGGGACAATGAGCAGTTCTTC. Its translation: CSAPSLAGDNEQFF.

The chain uses TRBV7-2 and TRBJ2-2; maybe TRBD2 (5 bases). Trimming removed 8 bases from V and 1 base from J, with 11 bases in between. The CDR3 is 14 residues long. The germline V gene has CDR1 SGHTA and CDR2 FQGNSA. The CDR3, as DNA: TGTGCCAGCTATGTCGGGGTGAACACCGGGGAGCTGTTTTTT. Protein: CASYVGVNTGELFF.

Comment on this clonotype: In this CDR3 the conserved last residue, phenylalanine or tryptophan, is missing, so a read error is likely. J is TRBJ2-1 and V is TRBV5-1; no reliable D call. Looked up from germline, CDR1 is SGHRS and CDR2 is YFSETQ. The CDR3 consists of 18 residues. V gave up 4 bases and J gave up 1 base, with 21 bases separating them. The CDR3 sequence: CASSPVRPRRSSYNEQFL. For the CDR3, the DNA is TGCGCCAGCAGCCCAGTGCGACCCAGGCGGAGTTCCTACAATGAGCAGTTCCTC.

The rearrangement joins TRBV15 to TRBJ2-7, with TRBD2 identical over 10 bases. Germline V lookup: CDR1 LNHNV, CDR2 YYDKDF (reference sequence). The V gene end was trimmed by 5 bases and the J gene end by 2 bases; junction bases not matched to a gene: 9. The CDR3 sequence is 16 residues long. CDR3 loop: CATSRGTSGKAYEQYF. CDR3 sequence (DNA): TGTGCCACCAGCCGAGGAACTAGCGGGAAAGCCTACGAGCAGTACTTC.

The V and J genes are TRBV5-1 and TRBJ1-5, with TRBD1 as a possible D gene (5 bases). The germline V gene has CDR1 SGHRS and CDR2 YFSETQ. The CDR3 consists of 15 residues. The V gene lost 0 bases and the J gene lost 5 bases, with 12 bases spanning the gap. CDR3: CASSLVGDGDQPQHF. CDR3 DNA sequence: TGCGCCAGCAGCTTGGTGGGGGATGGGGATCAGCCCCAGCATTTT. The whole variable domain, remainder taken from reference TRBV5-1 and TRBJ1-5, is KAGVTQTPRYLIKTRGQQVTLSCSPISGHRSVSWYQQTPGQGLQFLFEYFSETQRNKGNFPGRFSGRQFSNSRSEMNVSTLELGDSALYLCASSLVGDGDQPQHFGDGTRLSIL.

The rearrangement uses TRBV20-1 and TRBJ1-1, with D possibly being TRBD1 (5 bases). CDR1 and CDR2 (germline): DFQATT, SNEGSKA (reference sequence). This CDR3 has 12 residues. V was cut by 3 bases and J by 3 bases, with 8 bases left in between. The CDR3 nucleotides are TGCAGTGCTAGTCAAGGGGACACTGAAGCTTTCTTT. Its translation is CSASQGDTEAFF.

There are a few counts of this clonotype. The rearrangement uses TRBV27 and TRBJ2-3; no reliable D call. This CDR3 comprises 16 residues. V gave up 3 bases and J gave up 0 bases, with 13 bases separating them. The germline V gene encodes CDR1 MNHEY and CDR2 SMNVEV (reference sequence). The DNA of the CDR3 is TGTGCCAGCAGTTTGTATGGGGATACTAGCACAGATACGCAGTATTTT. It codes for CASSLYGDTSTDTQYF.

There are a few counts of this clonotype. This chain joins TRBV11-2 and TRBJ1-2; D is unresolved. V was trimmed by 3 bases and J by 4 bases, leaving 15 bases between them. Germline V CDR1 and CDR2: SGHAT, FQNNGV. CDR3 length: 15 amino acids. The chain's CDR3 is CASSFTFGSAYGYTF. The CDR3 nucleotides are TGTGCCAGCAGCTTCACCTTCGGCAGCGCCTATGGCTACACCTTC.

This clonotype has just a few counts. V is TRBV5-1 and J is TRBJ1-2, with D hard to call. Looked up from germline, CDR1 is SGHRS and CDR2 is YFSETQ. CDR3 length: 13 residues. V lost 2 bases, J lost 4 bases, and 9 bases lay in between. DNA for the CDR3: TGCGCCAGCAGCTTCTCGCAGGCCTATGGCTACACCTTC. As protein: CASSFSQAYGYTF.

The rearrangement uses TRBV4-1 and TRBJ1-1; TRBD1 is a possible D gene (6 bases). Germline loops: CDR1 MGHRA, CDR2 YSYEKL. The CDR3 is 15 residues long. The V end was cut by 1 base, the J end by 4 bases, with 13 bases between. In DNA, the CDR3 is TGCGCCAGCAGCCAAGTGGGCAGGGGCGGCACTGAAGCTTTCTTT. Translation: CASSQVGRGGTEAFF.

There are a few counts of this clonotype. The chain is built from TRBV19 and TRBJ1-5; a weak D match, TRBD1 (5 bases). There are 15 residues in the CDR3. The germline gives CDR1 LNHDA, CDR2 SQIVND (reference sequence). The V and J ends lost 7 bases and 1 base respectively, with 14 bases between them. CDR3: CASKGSAGSNQPQHF. CDR3 nucleotide sequence: TGTGCCAGTAAGGGGTCGGCAGGGAGCAATCAGCCCCAGCATTTT. Drawing the rest from reference TRBV19 and TRBJ1-5, the complete variable domain is DGGITQSPKYLFRKEGQNVTLSCEQNLNHDAMYWYRQDPGQGLRLIYYSQIVNDFQKGDIAEGYSVSREKKESFPLTVTSAQKNPTAFYLCASKGSAGSNQPQHFGDGTRLSIL.